The 23 T cell receptor beta chains given below trace back to one sample, sequenced in a study of blood T cell repertoires in COVID-19. Clones were sequenced by immunoSEQ multiplex PCR, and TCRdb holds only the in-frame ones, with some missing. The sample contains about 140,000 clones, approximately 80% of which appear only once. Sequencing input: PBMCs or T cells enriched from blood (not recorded which). The origin of the receptors is a woman aged 18-35 years who had been exposed to COVID-19.

Note on this clone: Relative to the germline gene, one junction end is altered; a read error may explain this. The CDR3 here is CSVEDVLQNPEAFF. The CDR3 DNA reads TGCAGCGTTGAAGACGTATTACAGAACCCTGAAGCTTTCTTT. V gene TRBV29-1 combines with J gene TRBJ1-1; D gene ambiguous. The germline CDR1 and CDR2 sequences are SQVTM and ANQGSEA. CDR3 length equals 14 residues.

The chain has TRBV4-1 and TRBJ2-1; 9 nucleotides line up with TRBD2. V was pared by 0 bases and J by 9 bases, with 15 bases of the junction left unmatched. The CDR3 loop spans 18 amino acids. CDR1 and CDR2 (germline): MGHRA, YSYEKL. CDR3 in amino acids: CASSQDYPAGGYGGEQFF. Written as DNA, the CDR3 is TGCGCCAGCAGCCAAGATTACCCAGCGGGAGGATATGGAGGTGAGCAGTTCTTC.

This chain connects TRBV7-9 to TRBJ2-7; D is uncertain. CDR1 and CDR2 from the germline V gene are SEHNR and FQNEAQ (reference sequence). This CDR3 region has 14 residues. Trimming left V 1 base short and J 4 bases short, with 11 bases between. DNA for the CDR3: TGTGCCAGCAGCTTAGGGCAGATCAATTACGAGCAGTACTTC. Translating it yields CASSLGQINYEQYF. Using reference TRBV7-9 and TRBJ2-7 for the parts outside the CDR3, the full variable domain is DTGVSQNPRHKITKRGQNVTFRCDPISEHNRLYWYRQTLGQGPEFLTYFQNEAQLEKSRLLSDRFSAERPKGSFSTLEIQRTEQGDSAMYLCASSLGQINYEQYFGPGTRLTVT.

The V call is TRBV20-1, the J call TRBJ2-2; TRBD2 might be the D (6 bases). Germline V gene lookup returns CDR1 DFQATT and CDR2 SNEGSKA (reference sequence). V shed 3 bases and J shed 1 base, with 18 bases lying between them. The CDR3 contains 17 residues. For the CDR3, the DNA is TGCAGTGCTAGTGGTCAGCCGGGGCGGGGGAACACCGGGGAGCTGTTTTTT. This translates into CSASGQPGRGNTGELFF.

The chain joins TRBV18 to TRBJ1-5; D remains ambiguous. Germline V gives CDR1 KGHSH, CDR2 LQKENI. V lost 1 base and J lost 5, with 6 bases in between. This CDR3 contains 13 residues. CDR3 sequence (DNA): TGTGCCAGCTCACCACGGGCCGATCAGCCCCAGCATTTT. Translating it yields CASSPRADQPQHF.

The chain couples TRBV7-8 to TRBJ2-5, with 7 bases lining up with TRBD2. The CDR3 runs 14 residues. The germline CDR1 and CDR2 sequences are SGHVS and FQNEAQ. Trimming cost V 1 base and J 4 bases; bases outside gene matches: 3. This CDR3 is CASSLGGRLETQYF. The DNA of the CDR3 is TGTGCCAGCAGCTTAGGCGGGAGATTAGAGACCCAGTACTTC.

V and J are TRBV3-1 (or the pseudogene TRBV3-2) and TRBJ2-1; possibly TRBD2 for D (7 bases). The germline V gene encodes CDR1 LGHDT and CDR2 YNNKEL (reference sequence). V dropped 4 bases and J dropped 2 bases, with 18 bases sitting between them. CDR3 length equals 17 residues. CDR3: CASSPALGRGAYNEQFF. DNA for the CDR3: TGTGCCAGCAGCCCCGCCTTAGGGAGGGGGGCCTACAATGAGCAGTTCTTC.

The CDR3: CASRKTSGVETQYF. The CDR3 coding sequence is TGTGCCAGCAGGAAGACTAGCGGGGTAGAGACCCAGTACTTC. This chain connects TRBV3-1 (or the pseudogene TRBV3-2) to TRBJ2-5; 11 nucleotides align to TRBD2. Germline assignment: CDR1 LGHDT and CDR2 YNNKEL (reference sequence). Losses at the gene ends were 6 bases for V and 4 bases for J; bases not matched to a gene: 4. The CDR3 spans 14 residues.

V is TRBV7-2 and J is TRBJ1-4, with TRBD1 identical over 10 bases. Germline lookup yields CDR1 SGHTA and CDR2 FQGNSA. The CDR3 consists of 17 residues. The V segment lost 0 bases and the J segment 3 bases; nucleotides outside the gene matches: 4. The CDR3 DNA follows: TGTGCCAGCAGCTTAGCCGGACAGGGGGGATCTAATGAAAAACTGTTTTTT. As protein: CASSLAGQGGSNEKLFF.

This clone occurred once. The chain recombines TRBV18 with TRBJ1-1; 8 nucleotides line up with TRBD1. V lost 3 bases and J lost 1; bases outside the gene matches: 13. There are 18 residues in the CDR3. Germline V gene lookup returns CDR1 KGHSH and CDR2 LQKENI. Written as DNA, the CDR3 is TGTGCCAGCTCACCTGACAGGGGCCGCGGAGTCGCGAACACTGAAGCTTTCTTT. Protein product: CASSPDRGRGVANTEAFF. Full variable domain (rest looked up from reference TRBV18 and TRBJ1-1): NAGVMQNPRHLVRRRGQEARLRCSPMKGHSHVYWYRQLPEEGLKFMVYLQKENIIDESGMPKERFSAEFPKEGPSILRIQQVVRGDSAAYFCASSPDRGRGVANTEAFFGQGTRLTVV.

V is TRBV3-1 (or the pseudogene TRBV3-2) and J is TRBJ2-2; 7 nucleotides line up with TRBD2. CDR3 size: 21 residues. V shed 0 bases, J shed 2 bases, and the junction held 18 bases outside the gene matches. Germline V gives CDR1 LGHDT, CDR2 YNNKEL (reference sequence). CDR3 sequence (DNA): TGTGCCAGCAGCCAAGAATCCCCCGTCCCTCAAGCGGGATCAAACACCGGGGAGCTGTTTTTT. Translation: CASSQESPVPQAGSNTGELFF.

The chain is built from TRBV30 and TRBJ2-1, with 7 bases fitting TRBD1. The V gene's germline CDR1 is GTSNPN and CDR2 SVGIG (reference sequence). With V trimmed by 8 bases and J by 0 bases, 7 bases remained unmatched. This CDR3 contains 14 residues. CDR3 coding DNA: TGTGCCCCATCACAGGGGCTCTCCTACAATGAGCAGTTCTTC. This codes for CAPSQGLSYNEQFF.

The gene calls are TRBV4-2 and TRBJ1-1, with D hard to call. V dropped 1 base and J dropped 5 bases, with 11 bases sitting between them. Germline lookup yields CDR1 LGHNA and CDR2 YNFKEQ. This CDR3 region has 14 residues. The CDR3 bases are TGTGCCAGCAGCCAAGCCCCTCCGGGGACTGAAGCTTTCTTT. Translation: CASSQAPPGTEAFF.

The chain uses TRBV28 and TRBJ2-2; TRBD2 matches at 11 bases. This CDR3 has 16 residues. Trimming at V came to 3 bases and at J to 0 bases, leaving 0 bases not matched to a gene. Germline values: CDR1 MDHEN, CDR2 SYDVKM. CDR3 residues: CASSFSGRANTGELFF. CDR3 sequence (DNA): TGTGCCAGCAGTTTTAGCGGGAGGGCGAACACCGGGGAGCTGTTTTTT.

V is TRBV3-1 (or the pseudogene TRBV3-2) and J is TRBJ1-2, with D hard to call. Trimming left V 3 bases short and J 5 bases short, with 13 bases between. This CDR3 is built from 14 residues. CDR1 and CDR2 (germline): LGHDT, YNNKEL (reference sequence). The CDR3 DNA reads as TGTGCCAGCAGCCATGGTACGGGGATTTATGGCTACACCTTC. It translates to CASSHGTGIYGYTF.

This clone was recorded only once. This chain joins TRBV19 and TRBJ1-2; 8 bases are a match to TRBD1. The CDR3 is 13 amino acids. Germline loops: CDR1 LNHDA, CDR2 SQIVND (reference sequence). V was pared by 11 bases and J by 5 bases, with 10 bases of the junction left unmatched. The CDR3, as DNA: TGTGCCTCGAGCCCAGGGGGCCGGTATGGCTACACCTTC. This encodes CASSPGGRYGYTF.

V and J are TRBV2 and TRBJ1-5; 7 nucleotides align to TRBD1. This CDR3 comprises 14 residues. V shed 5 bases, J shed 5 bases, and the junction held 6 bases outside the gene matches. From germline, CDR1 is SNHLY and CDR2 FYNNEI. CDR3 nucleotides: TGTGCCAGCAGTCAAGGGACAGACCATCAGCCCCAGCATTTT. Its translation: CASSQGTDHQPQHF.

This rearrangement joins TRBV27 to TRBJ2-1; 12 bases are a match to TRBD2. J gave up 9 bases and V 6 bases, and 15 bases lay outside the gene matches. The CDR3 length is 17 residues. Germline V lookup: CDR1 MNHEY, CDR2 SMNVEV (reference sequence). CDR3 sequence reads: CASSPRVRLAGVGEQFF. The CDR3, as DNA: TGTGCCAGCAGCCCGCGAGTAAGACTAGCGGGAGTAGGTGAGCAGTTCTTC.

The chain has TRBV3-1 (or the pseudogene TRBV3-2) and TRBJ2-2; possible D gene TRBD2, 6 bases. Germline CDR1 reads LGHDT; CDR2 reads YNNKEL (reference sequence). This CDR3 is 16 amino acids long. Trimming removed 4 bases from V and 0 bases from J, with 12 bases in between. Here the CDR3 reads CASSPLAVANTGELFF. CDR3 bases: TGTGCCAGCAGCCCCTTAGCGGTTGCGAACACCGGGGAGCTGTTTTTT.

The V gene is TRBV19, the J gene TRBJ1-5, with 8 bases fitting TRBD1. The CDR3 has 15 amino acids. After removal of 7 bases from V and 5 bases from J, the junction contained 10 bases not matched to a gene. Germline loops: CDR1 LNHDA, CDR2 SQIVND (reference sequence). The CDR3: CASTPGQGGYQPQHF. CDR3 coding DNA: TGTGCCAGTACCCCAGGACAGGGAGGGTATCAGCCCCAGCATTTT.

This chain joins TRBV5-8 and TRBJ2-7; the D is unclear. Germline V CDR1 and CDR2: SGHTS, YDEGEE. The V and J ends lost 0 bases and 6 bases respectively, with 10 bases between them. This CDR3 comprises 13 residues. The CDR3 loop is CASSLGVRGEQYF. The DNA for the CDR3 is TGTGCCAGCAGCTTGGGGGTCCGAGGCGAGCAGTACTTC.

The V gene is TRBV6-5, the J gene TRBJ2-1; D is undetermined. There are 15 residues in the CDR3. V was trimmed by 7 bases and J by 5 bases, leaving 18 bases between them. The germline V gene has CDR1 MNHEY and CDR2 SVGAGI. The CDR3 sequence: CASTTLDPTHNEQFF. CDR3 nucleotide sequence: TGTGCCAGCACGACCCTAGACCCAACCCACAATGAGCAGTTCTTC.

V usage is TRBV19 and J usage is TRBJ1-2; 9 bases line up with TRBD1. J lost 0 bases, V lost 3 bases, and 14 bases had no gene match. Per the germline V gene, CDR1 is LNHDA and CDR2 is SQIVND (reference sequence). The CDR3 loop spans 19 amino acids. As DNA, the CDR3 is TGTGCCAGTAGTATTCGTCCGGGACAGGGATCGGTGACTAACTATGGCTACACCTTC. Translation: CASSIRPGQGSVTNYGYTF.